This TCR beta chain was sequenced for a study of beta chain features in type 1 diabetes. Notes on the study in general: Small HLA sub-analyses could not settle whether HLA shapes TCRB rearrangement. In all four CD4+ subsets, TCRB CDR3 length was significantly, moderately reduced in type 1 diabetes.

The study reverse transcribed the entire isolated RNA, so it sequenced expressed TCRB transcripts. Using immunoSEQ multiplex PCR, the repertoire was profiled, and TCRdb retains in-frame clones only, with some absent. The data show about 650,000 clones, roughly 12% seen once. Based on CD45RO/CCR7/CD25/CD127/CD95/CD27, CD4+ regulatory, stem cell-like memory, naive and central memory cells were sorted. The trim removed 3 bases at V and 6 bases at J, leaving 5 bases unmatched. CDR1 and CDR2 (germline): MNHNS, SASEGT. The CDR3 is made up of 14 amino acids. Comments on this clone: Its antigen is still unknown.

The clonotype comes from a man younger than 45 with type 1 diabetes. This chain uses TRBV6-1 with TRBJ2-7; 10 nucleotides agree with TRBD1. Specimen: naive CD4+ T cells from blood. CDR3 in DNA: TGTGCCAGCAGTGAGGTTGACAGGGGGCGCGAGCAGTACTTC. Its protein product is CASSEVDRGREQYF.